These 5 T cell receptor beta chains were sequenced from one sample in a study of cytomegalovirus exposure and HLA in healthy donors. Researchers ran the PCR with 60 Vbeta and 13 Jbeta primers. TCRdb's copy holds only in-frame clones and misses some; the assay was immunoSEQ multiplex PCR. This sample carries 150,000 to 200,000 clones, over 70% of them seen once, and the ten largest clones take about 0.5%. The sequenced sample was PBMCs. The receptor source for this set is a woman in her forties or fifties in good health and CMV-seronegative.

The chain links TRBV6-5 to TRBJ1-4; D remains unclear. Trimming pared 0 bases from V and 4 bases from J, leaving 9 bases between. Germline V gives CDR1 MNHEY, CDR2 SVGAGI. The CDR3 consists of 15 residues. In nucleotides, the CDR3 is TGTGCCAGCAGTTACTCAGGCGGAGATAATGAAAAACTGTTTTTT. Translated, it gives CASSYSGGDNEKLFF.

This clone was seen more than once but under ten times. The chain joins TRBV30 to TRBJ2-5; tentative D call: TRBD1 (5 bases). The CDR3 totals 13 residues. V lost 5 bases and J lost 2, with 12 bases in between. The germline CDR1 and CDR2 sequences are GTSNPN and SVGIG (reference sequence). CDR3 loop: CAWGAGWQETQYF. In nucleotides, the CDR3 is TGTGCCTGGGGGGCAGGGTGGCAAGAGACCCAGTACTTC.

The CDR3 sequence is CASRGGARNQPQHF. The CDR3 nucleotides read TGTGCCAGCAGAGGGGGCGCGAGGAATCAGCCCCAGCATTTT. This chain connects TRBV27 to TRBJ1-5; 7 nucleotides agree with TRBD1. Germline CDR1 is MNHEY and CDR2 is SMNVEV (reference sequence). After removal of 6 bases from V and 4 bases from J, the junction contained 6 bases not matched to a gene. This CDR3 comprises 14 residues.

This clone was detected only once. V gene TRBV9 combines with J gene TRBJ2-5, with 11 bases that match TRBD2. Gene TRBJ2-7 matches the end of the DNA better, so the J call may be wrong. This CDR3 is built from 17 residues. Germline-derived CDR1 and CDR2 are SGDLS and YYNGEE. This chain's CDR3 is CASSRDFTSGSMYEQYF. The CDR3 nucleotides are TGTGCCAGCAGTCGTGACTTTACTAGCGGGAGTATGTACGAGCAGTACTTC.

The chain joins TRBV29-1 to TRBJ2-5; D is uncertain. The CDR3 contains 14 residues. Germline loops: CDR1 SQVTM, CDR2 ANQGSEA. V lost 7 bases to trimming and J lost 0 bases, with 15 bases between them. Here the CDR3 reads CSAAPYMYQETQYF. CDR3 in DNA: TGCAGCGCCGCGCCCTATATGTACCAAGAGACCCAGTACTTC.